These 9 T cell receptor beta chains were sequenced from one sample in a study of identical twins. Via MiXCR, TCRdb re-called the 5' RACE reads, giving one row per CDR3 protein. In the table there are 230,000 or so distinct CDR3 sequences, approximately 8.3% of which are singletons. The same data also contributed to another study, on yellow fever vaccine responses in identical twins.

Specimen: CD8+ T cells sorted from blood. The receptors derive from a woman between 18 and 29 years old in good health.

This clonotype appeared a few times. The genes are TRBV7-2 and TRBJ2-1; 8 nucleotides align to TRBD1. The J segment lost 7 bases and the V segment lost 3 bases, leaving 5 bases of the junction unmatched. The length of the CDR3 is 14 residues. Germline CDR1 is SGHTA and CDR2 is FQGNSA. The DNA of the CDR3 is TGTGCCAGCAGCTTGGACAGGGATCCAAATGAGCAGTTCTTC. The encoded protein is CASSLDRDPNEQFF.

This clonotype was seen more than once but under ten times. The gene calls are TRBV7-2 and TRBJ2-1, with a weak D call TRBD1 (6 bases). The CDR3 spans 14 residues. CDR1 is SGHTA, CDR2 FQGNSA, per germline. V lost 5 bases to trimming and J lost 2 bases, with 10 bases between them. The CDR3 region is CASSPWDTYNEQFF. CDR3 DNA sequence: TGTGCCAGCAGCCCCTGGGACACCTACAATGAGCAGTTCTTC.

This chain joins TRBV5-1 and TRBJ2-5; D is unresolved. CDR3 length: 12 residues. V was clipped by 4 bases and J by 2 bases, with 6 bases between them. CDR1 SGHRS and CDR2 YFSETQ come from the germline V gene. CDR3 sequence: CASSGKQETQYF. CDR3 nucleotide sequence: TGCGCCAGCAGCGGCAAGCAAGAGACCCAGTACTTC. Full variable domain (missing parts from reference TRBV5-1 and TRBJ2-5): KAGVTQTPRYLIKTRGQQVTLSCSPISGHRSVSWYQQTPGQGLQFLFEYFSETQRNKGNFPGRFSGRQFSNSRSEMNVSTLELGDSALYLCASSGKQETQYFGPGTRLLVL.

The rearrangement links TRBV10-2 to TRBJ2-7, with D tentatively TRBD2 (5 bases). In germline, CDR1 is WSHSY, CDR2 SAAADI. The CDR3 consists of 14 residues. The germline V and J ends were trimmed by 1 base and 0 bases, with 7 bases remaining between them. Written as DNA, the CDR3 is TGCGCCAGCAGTGAGTTCGGGGACTCCTACGAGCAGTACTTC. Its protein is CASSEFGDSYEQYF.

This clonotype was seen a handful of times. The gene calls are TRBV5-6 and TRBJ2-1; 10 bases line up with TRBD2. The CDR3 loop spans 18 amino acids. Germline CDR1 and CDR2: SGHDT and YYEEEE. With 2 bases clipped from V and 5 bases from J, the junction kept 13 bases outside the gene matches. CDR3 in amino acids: CASSFRPELAGLNNEQFF. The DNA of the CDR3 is TGTGCCAGCAGCTTCCGGCCGGAACTAGCGGGATTGAACAATGAGCAGTTCTTC.

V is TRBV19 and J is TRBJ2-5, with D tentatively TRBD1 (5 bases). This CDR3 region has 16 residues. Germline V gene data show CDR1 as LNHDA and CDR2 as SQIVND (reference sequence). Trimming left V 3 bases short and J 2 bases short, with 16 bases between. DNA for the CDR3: TGTGCCAGTAGTATTGGGGCAGGAGTACCTCAAGAGACCCAGTACTTC. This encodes CASSIGAGVPQETQYF.

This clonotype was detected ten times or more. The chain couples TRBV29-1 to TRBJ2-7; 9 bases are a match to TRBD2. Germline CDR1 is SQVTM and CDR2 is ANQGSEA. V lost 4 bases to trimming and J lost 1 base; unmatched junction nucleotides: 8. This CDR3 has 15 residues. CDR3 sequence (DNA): TGCAGCGTTGTGGGACTAGCCAGTAGGTCCTACGAGCAGTACTTC. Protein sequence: CSVVGLASRSYEQYF.

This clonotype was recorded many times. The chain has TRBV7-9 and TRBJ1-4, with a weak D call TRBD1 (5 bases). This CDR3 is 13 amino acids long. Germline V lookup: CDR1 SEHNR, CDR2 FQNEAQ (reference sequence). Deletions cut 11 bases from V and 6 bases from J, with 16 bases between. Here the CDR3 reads CAGKGPEDEKLFF. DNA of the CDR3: TGTGCCGGCAAGGGGCCAGAGGATGAAAAACTGTTTTTT.

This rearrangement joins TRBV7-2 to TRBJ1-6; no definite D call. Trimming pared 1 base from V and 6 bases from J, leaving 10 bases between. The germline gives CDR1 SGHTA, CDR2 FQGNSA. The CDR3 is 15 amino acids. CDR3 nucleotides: TGTGCCAGCAGCTTAGTCGAGTGGGGTAATTCACCCCTCCACTTT. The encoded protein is CASSLVEWGNSPLHF.